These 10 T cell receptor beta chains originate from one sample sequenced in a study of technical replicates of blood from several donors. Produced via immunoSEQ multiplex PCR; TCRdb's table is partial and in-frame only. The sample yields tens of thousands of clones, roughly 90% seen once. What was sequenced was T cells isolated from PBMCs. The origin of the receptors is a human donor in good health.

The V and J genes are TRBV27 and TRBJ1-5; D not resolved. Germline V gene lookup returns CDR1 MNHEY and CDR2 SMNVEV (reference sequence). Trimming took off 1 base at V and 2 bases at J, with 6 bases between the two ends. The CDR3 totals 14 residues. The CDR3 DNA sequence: TGTGCCAGCAGTTTATGGGGAGGCAATCAGCCCCAGCATTTT. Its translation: CASSLWGGNQPQHF.

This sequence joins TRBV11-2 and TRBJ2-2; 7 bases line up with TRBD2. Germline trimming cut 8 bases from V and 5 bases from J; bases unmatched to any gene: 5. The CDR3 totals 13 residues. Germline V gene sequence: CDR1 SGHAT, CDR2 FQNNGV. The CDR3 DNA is TGTGCCAGCCGGGGGGTAAGAACCGGGGAGCTGTTTTTT. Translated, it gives CASRGVRTGELFF.

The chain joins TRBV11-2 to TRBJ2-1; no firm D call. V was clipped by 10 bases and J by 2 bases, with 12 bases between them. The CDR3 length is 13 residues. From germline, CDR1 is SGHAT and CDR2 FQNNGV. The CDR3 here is CATVAPPYNEQFF. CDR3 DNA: TGTGCCACCGTTGCGCCCCCCTACAATGAGCAGTTCTTC.

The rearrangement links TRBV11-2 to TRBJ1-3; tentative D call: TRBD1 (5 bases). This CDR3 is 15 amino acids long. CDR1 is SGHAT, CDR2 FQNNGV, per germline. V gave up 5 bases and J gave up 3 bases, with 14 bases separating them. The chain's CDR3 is CASSPGVPFGNTIYF. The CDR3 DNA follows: TGTGCCAGCAGCCCGGGGGTCCCCTTTGGAAACACCATATATTTT. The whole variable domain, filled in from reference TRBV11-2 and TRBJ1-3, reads EAGVAQSPRYKIIEKRQSVAFWCNPISGHATLYWYQQILGQGPKLLIQFQNNGVVDDSQLPKDRFSAERLKGVDSTLKIQPAKLEDSAVYLCASSPGVPFGNTIYFGEGSWLTVV.

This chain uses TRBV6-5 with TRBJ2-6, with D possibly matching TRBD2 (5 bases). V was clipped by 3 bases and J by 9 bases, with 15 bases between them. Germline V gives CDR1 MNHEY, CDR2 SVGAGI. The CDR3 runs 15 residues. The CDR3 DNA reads TGTGCCAGCAGTTATGGGTTCGGAGGCGGCAACGTCCTGACTTTC. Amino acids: CASSYGFGGGNVLTF.

This chain's CDR3 is CASSQPRLAGDYEQFF. The CDR3 nucleotides are TGTGCCAGCAGCCAACCCCGACTAGCGGGAGATTACGAGCAGTTCTTC. The chain joins TRBV4-2 to TRBJ2-1, with 12 bases lining up with TRBD2. This CDR3 comprises 16 residues. V shed 2 bases and J 10 bases; nucleotides not matched to a gene: 9. Germline lookup yields CDR1 LGHNA and CDR2 YNFKEQ.

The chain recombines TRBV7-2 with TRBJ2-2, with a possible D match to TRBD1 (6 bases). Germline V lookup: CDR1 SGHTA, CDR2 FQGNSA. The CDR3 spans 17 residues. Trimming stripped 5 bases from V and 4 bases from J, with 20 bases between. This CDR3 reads CASSQDPLWGRTGELFF. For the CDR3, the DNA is TGTGCCAGCAGCCAAGACCCCCTGTGGGGGCGCACCGGGGAGCTGTTTTTT.

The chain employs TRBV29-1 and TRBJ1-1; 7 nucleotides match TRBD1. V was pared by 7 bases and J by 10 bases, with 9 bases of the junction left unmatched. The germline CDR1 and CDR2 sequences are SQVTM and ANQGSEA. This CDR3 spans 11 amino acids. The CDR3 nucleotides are TGCAGCGAGTACAGGGGATTGGCAGCTTTCTTT. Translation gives CSEYRGLAAFF.

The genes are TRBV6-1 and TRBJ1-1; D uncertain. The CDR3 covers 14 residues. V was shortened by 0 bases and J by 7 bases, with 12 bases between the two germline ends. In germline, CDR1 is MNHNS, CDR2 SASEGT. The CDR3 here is CASSEAGGRIEAFF. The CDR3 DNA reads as TGTGCCAGCAGTGAAGCTGGAGGGCGAATTGAAGCTTTCTTT.

CDR3 sequence (DNA): TGTGCCAGCAGCATACGGACTGAAGCTTTCTTT. Protein: CASSIRTEAFF. The chain has TRBV7-2 and TRBJ1-1; no firm D call. V was cut by 5 bases and J by 5 bases, with 6 bases left in between. This CDR3 spans 11 amino acids. CDR1 SGHTA and CDR2 FQGNSA come from the germline V gene.